This T cell receptor (beta chain) was captured in a study of HIV-infected patients and healthy controls. The CDR3 totals 13 residues. Germline V lookup: CDR1 ENHRY, CDR2 SYGVKD. The J segment lost 2 bases and the V segment lost 6 bases, leaving 4 bases of the junction unmatched. This clonotype was seen many times. TCRdb analysed the 5' RACE reads with MiXCR anew, one entry per CDR3 protein. The sample contains 55,000 to 70,000 distinct CDR3 sequences, 15% to 20% of which appear only once. J is TRBJ2-7 and V is TRBV10-3; the match to TRBD1 covers 7 bases. The sequence was obtained from a human donor in good health. The sample was CD4+ T cells from blood. The CDR3 nucleotides read TGTGCCATCAGAGGGACAGAACCCTACGAGCAGTACTTC. Protein product: CAIRGTEPYEQYF.